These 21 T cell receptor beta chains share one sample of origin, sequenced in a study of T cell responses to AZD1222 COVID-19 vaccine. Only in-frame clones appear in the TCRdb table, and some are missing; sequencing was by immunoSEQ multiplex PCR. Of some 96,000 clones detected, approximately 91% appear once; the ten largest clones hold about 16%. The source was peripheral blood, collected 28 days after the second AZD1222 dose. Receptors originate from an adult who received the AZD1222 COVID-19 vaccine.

The CDR3 here is CASSQGGYTDTQYF. For the CDR3, the DNA is TGTGCCAGCAGCCAAGGGGGCTACACAGATACGCAGTATTTT. The gene calls are TRBV7-3 and TRBJ2-3; 7 positions match TRBD1. Germline CDR1 SGHTA, CDR2 FQGTGA. The CDR3 has 14 amino acids. Germline trimming cut 5 bases from V and 2 bases from J; bases unmatched to any gene: 4. Using reference TRBV7-3 and TRBJ2-3 for the parts outside the CDR3, the full variable domain is GAGVSQTPSNKVTEKGKYVELRCDPISGHTALYWYRQSLGQGPEFLIYFQGTGAADDSGLPNDRFFAVRPEGSVSTLKIQRTERGDSAVYLCASSQGGYTDTQYFGPGTRLTVL.

CDR3 amino acids: CASSSQGTRTHF. The CDR3 coding sequence is TGTGCCAGCAGTTCCCAGGGGACTAGGACGCATTTT. The chain links TRBV28 to TRBJ1-5; tentatively, D is TRBD1 (6 bases). Looked up from germline, CDR1 is MDHEN and CDR2 is SYDVKM. Trimming pared 4 bases from V and 15 bases from J, leaving 16 bases between. This CDR3 region has 12 residues.

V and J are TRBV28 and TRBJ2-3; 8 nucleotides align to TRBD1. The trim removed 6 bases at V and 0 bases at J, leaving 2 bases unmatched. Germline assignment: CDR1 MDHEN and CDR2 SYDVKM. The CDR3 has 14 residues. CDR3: CASRGTGSTDTQYF. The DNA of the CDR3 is TGTGCCAGCAGGGGGACAGGTAGCACAGATACGCAGTATTTT.

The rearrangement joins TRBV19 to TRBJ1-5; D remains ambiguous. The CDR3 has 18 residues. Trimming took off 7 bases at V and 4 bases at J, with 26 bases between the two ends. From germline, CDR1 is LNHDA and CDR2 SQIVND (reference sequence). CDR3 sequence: CASTLKSHKIGANQPQHF. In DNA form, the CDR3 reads TGTGCCAGTACCTTAAAATCCCATAAGATTGGAGCAAATCAGCCCCAGCATTTT.

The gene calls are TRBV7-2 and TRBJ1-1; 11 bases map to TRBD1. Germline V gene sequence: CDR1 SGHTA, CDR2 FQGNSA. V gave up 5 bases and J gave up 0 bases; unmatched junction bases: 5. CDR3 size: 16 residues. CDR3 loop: CASSPRTGGVNTEAFF. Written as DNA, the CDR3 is TGTGCCAGCAGCCCACGGACAGGGGGCGTGAACACTGAAGCTTTCTTT.

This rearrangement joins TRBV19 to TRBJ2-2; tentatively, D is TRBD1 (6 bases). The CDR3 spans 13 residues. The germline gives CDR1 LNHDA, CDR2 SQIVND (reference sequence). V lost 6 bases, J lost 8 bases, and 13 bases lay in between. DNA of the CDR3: TGTGCCAGTAGCGGGACAACGTGGGGGGAGCTGTTTTTT. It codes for CASSGTTWGELFF. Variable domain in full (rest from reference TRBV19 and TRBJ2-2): DGGITQSPKYLFRKEGQNVTLSCEQNLNHDAMYWYRQDPGQGLRLIYYSQIVNDFQKGDIAEGYSVSREKKESFPLTVTSAQKNPTAFYLCASSGTTWGELFFGEGSRLTVL.

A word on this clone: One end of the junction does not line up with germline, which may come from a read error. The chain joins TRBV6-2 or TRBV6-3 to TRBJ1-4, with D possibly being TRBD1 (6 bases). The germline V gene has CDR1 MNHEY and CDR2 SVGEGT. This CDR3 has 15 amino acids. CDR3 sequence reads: CASSRAGGSKEKLFF. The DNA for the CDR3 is TGTGCCAGCAGTCGAGCCGGGGGCTCTAAGGAAAAACTGTTTTTT.

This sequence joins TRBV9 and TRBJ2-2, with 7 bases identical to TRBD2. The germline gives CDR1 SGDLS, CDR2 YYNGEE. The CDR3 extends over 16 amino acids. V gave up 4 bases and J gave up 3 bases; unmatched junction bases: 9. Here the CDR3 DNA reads TGTGCCAGCAGCCCCCCCGGGGGGACCCACACCGGGGAGCTGTTTTTT. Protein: CASSPPGGTHTGELFF.

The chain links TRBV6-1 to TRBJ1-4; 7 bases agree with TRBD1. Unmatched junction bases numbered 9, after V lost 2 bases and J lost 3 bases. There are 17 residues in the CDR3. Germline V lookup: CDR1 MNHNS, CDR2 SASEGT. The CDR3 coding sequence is TGTGCCAGCAGTGAACCCCGAGACAGGGCAGCTAATGAAAAACTGTTTTTT. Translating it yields CASSEPRDRAANEKLFF.

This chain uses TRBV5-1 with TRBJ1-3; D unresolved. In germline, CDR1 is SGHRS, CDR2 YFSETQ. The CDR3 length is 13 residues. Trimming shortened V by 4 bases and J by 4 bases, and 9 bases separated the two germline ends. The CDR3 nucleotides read TGCGCCAGCAGCGTCGCGGCGGGAAACACCATATATTTT. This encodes CASSVAAGNTIYF.

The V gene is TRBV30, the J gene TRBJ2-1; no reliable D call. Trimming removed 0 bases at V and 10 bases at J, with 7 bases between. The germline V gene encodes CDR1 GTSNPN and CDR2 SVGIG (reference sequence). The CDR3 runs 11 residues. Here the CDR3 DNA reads TGTGCCTGGAGTGTAGCGCTAGAGCAGTTCTTC. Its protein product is CAWSVALEQFF.

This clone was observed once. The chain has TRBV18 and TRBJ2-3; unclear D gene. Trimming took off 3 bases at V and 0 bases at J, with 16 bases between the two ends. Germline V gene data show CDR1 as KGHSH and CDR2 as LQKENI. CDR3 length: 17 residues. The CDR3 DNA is TGTGCCAGCTCACCTGGAACGGAGCCTTCTAGCACAGATACGCAGTATTTT. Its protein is CASSPGTEPSSTDTQYF.

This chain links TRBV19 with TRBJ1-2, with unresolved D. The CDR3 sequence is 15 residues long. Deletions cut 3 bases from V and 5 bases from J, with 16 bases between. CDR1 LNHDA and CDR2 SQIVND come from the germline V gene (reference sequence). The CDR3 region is CASSMNRGSLYGYTF. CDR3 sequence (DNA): TGTGCCAGTAGTATGAATCGAGGCTCCTTATATGGCTACACCTTC.

The CDR3 sequence is CAISTSGEGVGEQYF. As DNA, the CDR3 is TGTGCCATCAGCACTAGCGGGGAAGGGGTGGGCGAGCAGTACTTC. The rearrangement links TRBV10-3 to TRBJ2-7, with TRBD2 identical over 10 bases. V lost 6 bases to trimming and J lost 6 bases; unmatched junction nucleotides: 11. Germline lookup yields CDR1 ENHRY and CDR2 SYGVKD. CDR3 length: 15 residues.

The CDR3 protein is CASSRTSMNTEAFF. DNA of the CDR3: TGTGCCAGCAGTCGCACCTCCATGAACACTGAAGCTTTCTTT. This sequence joins TRBV5-4 and TRBJ1-1; no definite D call. V dropped 5 bases and J dropped 0 bases, with 11 bases sitting between them. The CDR3 sequence is 14 residues long. Germline V gives CDR1 SGHNT, CDR2 YYREEE (reference sequence).

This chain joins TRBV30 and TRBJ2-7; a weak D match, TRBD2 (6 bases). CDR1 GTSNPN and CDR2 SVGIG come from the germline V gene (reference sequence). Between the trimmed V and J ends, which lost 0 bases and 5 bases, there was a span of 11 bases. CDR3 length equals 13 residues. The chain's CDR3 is CAWSVHGGNEQYF. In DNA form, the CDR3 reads TGTGCCTGGAGTGTACATGGAGGGAACGAGCAGTACTTC. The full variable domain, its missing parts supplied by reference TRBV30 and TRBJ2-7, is SQTIHQWPATLVQPVGSPLSLECTVEGTSNPNLYWYRQAAGRGLQLLFYSVGIGQISSEVPQNLSASRPQDRQFILSSKKLLLSDSGFYLCAWSVHGGNEQYFGPGTRLTVT.

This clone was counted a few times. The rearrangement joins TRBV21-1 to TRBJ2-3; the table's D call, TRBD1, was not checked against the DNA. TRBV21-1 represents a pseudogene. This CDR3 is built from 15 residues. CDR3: CASSKAWASTDTQYF. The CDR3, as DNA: TGTGCCAGCAGCAAAGCTTGGGCTAGCACAGATACGCAGTATTTT.

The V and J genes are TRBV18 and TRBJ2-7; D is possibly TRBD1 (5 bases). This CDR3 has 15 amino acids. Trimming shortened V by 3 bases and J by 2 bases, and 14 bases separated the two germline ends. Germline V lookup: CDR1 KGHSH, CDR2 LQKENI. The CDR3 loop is CASSPDIQGTYEQYF. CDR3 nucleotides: TGTGCCAGCTCACCCGATATTCAGGGAACCTACGAGCAGTACTTC.

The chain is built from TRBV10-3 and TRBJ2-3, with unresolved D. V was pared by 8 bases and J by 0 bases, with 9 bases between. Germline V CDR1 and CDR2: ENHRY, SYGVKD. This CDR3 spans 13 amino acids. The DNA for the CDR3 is TGTGCCATCGGCGGTTCTAGCACAGATACGCAGTATTTT. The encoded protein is CAIGGSSTDTQYF.

The CDR3 reads CASSSGLGGQETQYF. CDR3 bases: TGTGCCAGCAGCTCCGGCTTGGGGGGACAAGAGACCCAGTACTTC. The rearrangement joins TRBV11-3 to TRBJ2-5; D is possibly TRBD2 (6 bases). Trimming cost V 4 bases and J 2 bases, with 14 bases left between them. CDR3 length: 15 amino acids. Germline V gives CDR1 SGHNT, CDR2 YENEEA.

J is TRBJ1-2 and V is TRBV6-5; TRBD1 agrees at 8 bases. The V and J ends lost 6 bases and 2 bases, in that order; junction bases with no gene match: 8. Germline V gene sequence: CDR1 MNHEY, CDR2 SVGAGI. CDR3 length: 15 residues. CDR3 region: CASRNRGFRNYGYTF. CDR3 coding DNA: TGTGCCAGCAGGAACAGGGGGTTTAGGAACTATGGCTACACCTTC.